This T cell receptor (beta chain) stems from a study of radiation and T cells in renal cell carcinoma. Study-level information: Nephrectomy followed 15 Gy stereotactic body radiation by 4 weeks.

Time point given: blood 2 weeks post-SBRT. Treatment of the sample: 15 Gy SBRT to primary tumor, nephrectomy 4 weeks later. V was pared by 4 bases and J by 5 bases, with 11 bases between. The CDR3 covers 14 residues. Germline values: CDR1 SNHLY, CDR2 FYNNEI. Profiling relied on immunoSEQ multiplex PCR, and the TCRdb table lists in-frame clones only, not all of them. The sample has 100,000 to 150,000 clones; around 81% are singletons. The receptor comes from a man aged 45 to 65 with renal cell carcinoma. The specimen comprised blood, sampled from a patient whose treatment included radiotherapy and nephrectomy. The chain uses TRBV2 and TRBJ1-4; weak D call: TRBD1 (5 bases). The CDR3 protein is CASSVGQGNEKLFF. In DNA form, the CDR3 reads TGTGCCAGCAGTGTAGGTCAGGGAAATGAAAAACTGTTTTTT. Combining the CDR3 with reference TRBV2 and TRBJ1-4 gives the whole variable domain EPEVTQTPSHQVTQMGQEVILRCVPISNHLYFYWYRQILGQKVEFLVSFYNNEISEKSEIFDDQFSVERPDGSNFTLKIRSTKLEDSAMYFCASSVGQGNEKLFFGSGTQLSVL.